The T cell receptor beta chain under discussion was sequenced for a study of T cell responses to AZD1222 COVID-19 vaccine. Study results and caveats: The study identified only a handful of AZD1222 recipients as seropositive at baseline.

TCRdb's copy holds only in-frame clones and misses some; the assay was immunoSEQ multiplex PCR. In the table there are some 140,000 clones, around 85% of which are singletons. Regarding this clone: Its target is not known.

CDR1 LNHDA and CDR2 SQIVND come from the germline V gene (reference sequence). The junction had 5 bases not matched to a gene; V was cut back by 0 bases and J by 0 bases. This CDR3 has 18 residues. This specimen was peripheral blood, taken on day 0 of MenACWY control vaccination. The chain employs TRBV19 and TRBJ1-5, with 10 positions matching TRBD1. This TCR was sampled from an adult in good health. DNA of the CDR3: TGTGCCAGTAGTATAGACCGGGACAGGGGTGATAGCAATCAGCCCCAGCATTTT. Its protein product is CASSIDRDRGDSNQPQHF.